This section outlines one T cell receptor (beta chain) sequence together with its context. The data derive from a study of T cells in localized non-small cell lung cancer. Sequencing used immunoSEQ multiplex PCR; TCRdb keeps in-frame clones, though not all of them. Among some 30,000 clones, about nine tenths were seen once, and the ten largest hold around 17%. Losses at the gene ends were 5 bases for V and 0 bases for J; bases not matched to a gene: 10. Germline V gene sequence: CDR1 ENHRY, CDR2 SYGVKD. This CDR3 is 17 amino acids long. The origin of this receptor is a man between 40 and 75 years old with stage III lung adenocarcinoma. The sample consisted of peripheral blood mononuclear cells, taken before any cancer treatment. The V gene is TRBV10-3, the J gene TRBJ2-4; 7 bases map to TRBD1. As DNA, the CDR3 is TGTGCCATCAGTCTTGCTGACAGGGCCCTAGCCAAAAACATTCAGTACTTC. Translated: CAISLADRALAKNIQYF.